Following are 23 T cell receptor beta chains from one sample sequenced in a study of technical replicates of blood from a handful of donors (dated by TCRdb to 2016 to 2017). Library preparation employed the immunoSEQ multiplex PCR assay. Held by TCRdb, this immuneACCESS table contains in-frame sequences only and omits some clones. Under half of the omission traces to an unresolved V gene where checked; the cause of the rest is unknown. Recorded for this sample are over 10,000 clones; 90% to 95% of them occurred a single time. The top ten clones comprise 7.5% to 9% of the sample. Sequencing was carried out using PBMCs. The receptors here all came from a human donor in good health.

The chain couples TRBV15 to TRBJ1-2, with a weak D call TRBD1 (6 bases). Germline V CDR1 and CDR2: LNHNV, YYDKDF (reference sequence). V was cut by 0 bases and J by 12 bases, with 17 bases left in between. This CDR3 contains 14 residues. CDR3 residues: CATSREPQQGSHTF. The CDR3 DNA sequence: TGTGCCACCAGCAGAGAGCCTCAACAGGGATCCCACACCTTC.

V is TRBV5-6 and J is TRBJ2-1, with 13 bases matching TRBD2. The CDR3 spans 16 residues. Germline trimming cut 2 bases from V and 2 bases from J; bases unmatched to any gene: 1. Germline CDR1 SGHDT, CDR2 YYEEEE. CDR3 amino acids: CASSLGTSGTYNEQFF. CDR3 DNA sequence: TGTGCCAGCAGCTTAGGGACTAGCGGGACCTACAATGAGCAGTTCTTC.

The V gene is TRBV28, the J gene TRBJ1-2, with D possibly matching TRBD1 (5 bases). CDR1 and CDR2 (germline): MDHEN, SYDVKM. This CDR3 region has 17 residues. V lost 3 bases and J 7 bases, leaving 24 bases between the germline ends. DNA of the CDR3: TGTGCCAGCAGTTTGGGGGGGGGTAGTGGGCCGGAGAGTGGCTACACCTTC. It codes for CASSLGGGSGPESGYTF.

The CDR3: CASSLGLADTDTQYF. The CDR3 bases are TGCGCCAGCAGCTTGGGACTAGCAGACACAGATACGCAGTATTTT. The chain combines TRBV5-1 with TRBJ2-3, with TRBD2 matching 7 bases. The CDR3 is made up of 15 amino acids. The germline gives CDR1 SGHRS, CDR2 YFSETQ. V shed 0 bases and J 2 bases; nucleotides not matched to a gene: 3.

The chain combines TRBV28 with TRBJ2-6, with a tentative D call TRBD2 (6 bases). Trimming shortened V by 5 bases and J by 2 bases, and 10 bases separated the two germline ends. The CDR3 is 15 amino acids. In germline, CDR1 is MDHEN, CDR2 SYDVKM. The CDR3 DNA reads TGTGCCAGCAGTCCTCCGGGGGCTGGGGCCAACGTCCTGACTTTC. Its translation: CASSPPGAGANVLTF.

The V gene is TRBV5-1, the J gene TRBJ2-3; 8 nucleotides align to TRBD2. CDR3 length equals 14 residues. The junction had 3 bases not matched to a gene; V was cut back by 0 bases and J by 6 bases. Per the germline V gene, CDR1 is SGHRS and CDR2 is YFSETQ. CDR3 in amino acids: CASSLDSGGDTQYF. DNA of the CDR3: TGCGCCAGCAGCTTGGACTCGGGAGGGGATACGCAGTATTTT.

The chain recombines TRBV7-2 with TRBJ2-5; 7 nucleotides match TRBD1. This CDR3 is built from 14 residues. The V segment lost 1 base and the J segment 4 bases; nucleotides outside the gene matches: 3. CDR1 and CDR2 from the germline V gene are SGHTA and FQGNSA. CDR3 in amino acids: CASSLGGTVETQYF. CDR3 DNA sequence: TGTGCCAGCAGCTTAGGGGGGACAGTAGAGACCCAGTACTTC.

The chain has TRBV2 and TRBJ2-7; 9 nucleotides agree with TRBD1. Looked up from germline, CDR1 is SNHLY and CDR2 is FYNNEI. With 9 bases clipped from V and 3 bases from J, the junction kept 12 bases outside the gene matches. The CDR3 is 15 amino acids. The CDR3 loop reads CASTGTGLDYYEQYF. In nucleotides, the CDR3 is TGTGCCAGTACCGGGACAGGGTTGGACTACTACGAGCAGTACTTC.

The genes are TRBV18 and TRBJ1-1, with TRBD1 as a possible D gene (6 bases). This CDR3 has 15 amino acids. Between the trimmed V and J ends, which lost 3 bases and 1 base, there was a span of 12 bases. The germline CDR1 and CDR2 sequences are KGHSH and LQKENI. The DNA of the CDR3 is TGTGCCAGCTCACCGAACAGGGCGGGGAACACTGAAGCTTTCTTT. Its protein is CASSPNRAGNTEAFF.

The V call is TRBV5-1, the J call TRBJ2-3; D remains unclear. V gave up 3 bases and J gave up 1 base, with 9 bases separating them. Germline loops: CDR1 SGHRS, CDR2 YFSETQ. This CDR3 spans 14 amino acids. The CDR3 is CASSWALGTDTQYF. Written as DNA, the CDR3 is TGCGCCAGCAGCTGGGCCCTCGGCACAGATACGCAGTATTTT.

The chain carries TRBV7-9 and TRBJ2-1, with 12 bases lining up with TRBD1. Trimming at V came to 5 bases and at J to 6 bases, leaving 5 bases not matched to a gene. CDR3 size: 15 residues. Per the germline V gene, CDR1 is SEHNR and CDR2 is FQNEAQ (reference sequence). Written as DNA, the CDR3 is TGTGCCAGCAGCCTGGGACAGGGGGCTCGCAATGAGCAGTTCTTC. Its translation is CASSLGQGARNEQFF. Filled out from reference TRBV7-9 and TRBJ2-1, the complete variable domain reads DTGVSQNPRHKITKRGQNVTFRCDPISEHNRLYWYRQTLGQGPEFLTYFQNEAQLEKSRLLSDRFSAERPKGSFSTLEIQRTEQGDSAMYLCASSLGQGARNEQFFGPGTRLTVL.

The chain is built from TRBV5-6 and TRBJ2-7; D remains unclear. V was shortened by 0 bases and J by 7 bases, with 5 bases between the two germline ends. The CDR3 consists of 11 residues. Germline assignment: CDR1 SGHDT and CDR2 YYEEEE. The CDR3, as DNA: TGTGCCAGCAGCTTGGAGGAGGAGCAGTACTTC. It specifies CASSLEEEQYF.

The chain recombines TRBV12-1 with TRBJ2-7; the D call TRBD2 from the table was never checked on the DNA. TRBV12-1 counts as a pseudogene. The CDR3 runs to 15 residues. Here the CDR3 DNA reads TGTGCCAGCAGCGGGGGAGCGGGAATTTTCTACGAGCAGTACTTC. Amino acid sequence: CASSGGAGIFYEQYF.

The CDR3 nucleotides are TGCGCCAGCAGCTTGACGGGAAACTCCTACAATGAGCAGTTCTTC. Translated: CASSLTGNSYNEQFF. The chain is built from TRBV5-1 and TRBJ2-1; TRBD2 might be the D (5 bases). V lost 1 base, J lost 0 bases, and 8 bases lay in between. Looked up from germline, CDR1 is SGHRS and CDR2 is YFSETQ. The CDR3 extends over 15 amino acids. Based on the CDR3 plus reference TRBV5-1 and TRBJ2-1, the full variable domain is KAGVTQTPRYLIKTRGQQVTLSCSPISGHRSVSWYQQTPGQGLQFLFEYFSETQRNKGNFPGRFSGRQFSNSRSEMNVSTLELGDSALYLCASSLTGNSYNEQFFGPGTRLTVL.

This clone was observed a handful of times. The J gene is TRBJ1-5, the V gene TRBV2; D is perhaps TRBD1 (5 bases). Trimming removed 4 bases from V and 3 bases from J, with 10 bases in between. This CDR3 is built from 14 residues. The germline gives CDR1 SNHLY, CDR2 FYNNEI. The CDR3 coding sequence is TGTGCCAGCAGTGGGACGGACATCAATCAGCCCCAGCATTTT. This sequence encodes CASSGTDINQPQHF.

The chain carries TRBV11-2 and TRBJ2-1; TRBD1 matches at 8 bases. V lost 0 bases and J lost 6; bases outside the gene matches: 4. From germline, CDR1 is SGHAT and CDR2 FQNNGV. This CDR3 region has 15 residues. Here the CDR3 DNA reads TGTGCCAGCAGCTTAGAGACAGGGGAATTCAATGAGCAGTTCTTC. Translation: CASSLETGEFNEQFF.

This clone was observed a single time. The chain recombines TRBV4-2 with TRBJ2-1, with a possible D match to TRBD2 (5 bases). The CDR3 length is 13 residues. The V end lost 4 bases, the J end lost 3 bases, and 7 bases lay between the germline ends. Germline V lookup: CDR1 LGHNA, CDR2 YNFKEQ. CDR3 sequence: CASSPRDYNEQFF. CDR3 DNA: TGTGCCAGCAGCCCGAGGGACTACAATGAGCAGTTCTTC.

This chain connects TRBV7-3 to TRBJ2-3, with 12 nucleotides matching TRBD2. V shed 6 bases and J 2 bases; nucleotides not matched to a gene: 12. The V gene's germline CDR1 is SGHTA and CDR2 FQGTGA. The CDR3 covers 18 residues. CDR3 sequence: CASSLGLAGSALTDTQYF. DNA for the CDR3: TGTGCCAGCAGTCTAGGACTAGCGGGATCCGCACTCACAGATACGCAGTATTTT.

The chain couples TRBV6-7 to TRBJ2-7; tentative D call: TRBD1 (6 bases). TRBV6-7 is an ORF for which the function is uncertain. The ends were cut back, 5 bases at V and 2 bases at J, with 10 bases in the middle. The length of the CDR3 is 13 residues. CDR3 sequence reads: CASSADRPYEQYF. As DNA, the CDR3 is TGTGCCAGCAGTGCTGACAGGCCCTACGAGCAGTACTTC.

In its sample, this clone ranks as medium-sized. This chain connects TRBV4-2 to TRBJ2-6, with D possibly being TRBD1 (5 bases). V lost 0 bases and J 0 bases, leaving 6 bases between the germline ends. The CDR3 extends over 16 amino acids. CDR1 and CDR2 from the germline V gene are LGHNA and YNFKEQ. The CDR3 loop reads CASSQDQGSGANVLTF. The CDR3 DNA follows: TGTGCCAGCAGCCAAGATCAGGGCTCTGGGGCCAACGTCCTGACTTTC.

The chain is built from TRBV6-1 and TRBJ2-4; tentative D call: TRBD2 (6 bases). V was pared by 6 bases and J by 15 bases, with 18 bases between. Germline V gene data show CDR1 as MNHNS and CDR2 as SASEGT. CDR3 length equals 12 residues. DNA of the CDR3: TGTGCCAGCAGCAGGAATGGGGAGGCGGTGTACTTC. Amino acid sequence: CASSRNGEAVYF.

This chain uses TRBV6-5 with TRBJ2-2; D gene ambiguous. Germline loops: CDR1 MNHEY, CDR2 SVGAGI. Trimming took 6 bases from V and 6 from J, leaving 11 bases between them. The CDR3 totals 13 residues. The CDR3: CASSPRSPGELFF. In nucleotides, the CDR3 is TGTGCCAGCAGCCCCAGAAGTCCCGGGGAGCTGTTTTTT.

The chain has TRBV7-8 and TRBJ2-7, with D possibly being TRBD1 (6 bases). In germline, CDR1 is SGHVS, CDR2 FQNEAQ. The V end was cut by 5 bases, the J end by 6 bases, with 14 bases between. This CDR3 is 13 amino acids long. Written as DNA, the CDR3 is TGTGCCAGCAGCCACACTTTCAGGGGCGAGCAGTACTTC. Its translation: CASSHTFRGEQYF.